These 6 T cell receptor beta chains came from one sample sequenced in a study of Graves' ophthalmopathy and Graves' hyperthyroidism. RNA transcripts were the source from which TCR beta CDR3 regions were amplified. The library came from an HTBI-primed first-round RT-PCR and a second-round multiplex PCR. TCRdb recomputed calls from the multiplex PCR reads with MiXCR, one row per CDR3 protein. The sample records about 740,000 distinct CDR3 sequences, 40% being singletons. Sequencing input: peripheral blood. These receptor sequences come from an adult man with Graves' ophthalmopathy.

Many counts were recorded for this clonotype. The rearrangement joins TRBV11-2 to TRBJ2-5; tentative D call: TRBD2 (5 bases). V was pared by 3 bases and J by 0 bases, with 5 bases between. Germline loops: CDR1 SGHAT, CDR2 FQNNGV. CDR3 size: 13 residues. The CDR3 nucleotides read TGTGCCAGCAGCTTGGACTACCAAGAGACCCAGTACTTC. Encoded protein: CASSLDYQETQYF.

The V call is TRBV7-2, the J call TRBJ1-1; 9 bases map to TRBD1. The junction had 9 bases not matched to a gene; V was cut back by 6 bases and J by 4 bases. Germline loops: CDR1 SGHTA, CDR2 FQGNSA. The CDR3 totals 15 residues. CDR3 protein: CASRDRGIRSTEAFF. CDR3 in DNA: TGTGCCAGCAGGGACAGGGGAATCAGGAGCACTGAAGCTTTCTTT.

The rearrangement uses TRBV12-5 and TRBJ1-5; D is ambiguous. This CDR3 is 18 amino acids long. The ends were cut back, 5 bases at V and 1 base at J, with 21 bases in the middle. The germline gives CDR1 LGHNT, CDR2 FRNRAP. The CDR3 DNA is TGTGCTAGTGGTCTCCGTGTAAGGATTTTAAGGAGCAATCAGCCCCAGCATTTT. Protein sequence: CASGLRVRILRSNQPQHF. The variable domain in full, completed from reference TRBV12-5 and TRBJ1-5, reads DARVTQTPRHKVTEMGQEVTMRCQPILGHNTVFWYRQTMMQGLELLAYFRNRAPLDDSGMPKDRFSAEMPDATLATLKIQPSEPRDSAVYFCASGLRVRILRSNQPQHFGDGTRLSIL.

This clonotype was recorded at least ten times. V is TRBV7-6 and J is TRBJ1-2; 8 bases match TRBD1. Germline CDR1 and CDR2: SGHVS and FNYEAQ. The CDR3 sequence is 16 residues long. The V gene end was trimmed by 3 bases and the J gene end by 1 base; junction bases not matched to a gene: 7. The CDR3 region has the DNA TGTGCCAGCAGCTTGAGGACAGGGCAAGATAACTATGGCTACACCTTC. Its translation: CASSLRTGQDNYGYTF.

With respect to this clonotype: A much larger clone sits a single nucleotide away, making a read error possible. The J gene is TRBJ1-4, the V gene TRBV7-2; D not resolved. CDR1 and CDR2 (germline): SGHTA, FQGNSA. This CDR3 contains 14 residues. Trimming left V 3 bases short and J 4 bases short, with 9 bases between. As DNA, the CDR3 is TGTGCCAGCAGCTTCCTCGGCAGTAATGAAAAACTGTTTTTT. Its protein is CASSFLGSNEKLFF.

The chain employs TRBV7-9 and TRBJ1-6; D unresolved. The ends were cut back, 4 bases at V and 14 bases at J, with 3 bases in the middle. The CDR3 is made up of 9 amino acids. Per germline, CDR1 SEHNR and CDR2 FQNEAQ (reference sequence). This chain's CDR3 is CASSSTLHF. For the CDR3, the DNA is TGTGCCAGCAGCTCAACCCTCCACTTT.